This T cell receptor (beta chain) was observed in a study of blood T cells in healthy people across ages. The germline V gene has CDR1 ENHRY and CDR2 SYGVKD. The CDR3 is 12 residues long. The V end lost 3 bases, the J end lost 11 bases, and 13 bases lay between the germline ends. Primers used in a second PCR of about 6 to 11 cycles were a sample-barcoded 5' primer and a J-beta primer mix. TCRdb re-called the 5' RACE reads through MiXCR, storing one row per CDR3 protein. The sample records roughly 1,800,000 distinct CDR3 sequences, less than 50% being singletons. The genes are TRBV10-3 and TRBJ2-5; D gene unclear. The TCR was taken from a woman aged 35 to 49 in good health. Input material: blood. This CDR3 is CAISDSTSEQYF. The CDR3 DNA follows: TGTGCCATCAGTGATAGTACGAGTGAGCAGTACTTC.